The T cell receptor beta chain under discussion was sequenced for a study of T cell changes during pregnancy in multiple sclerosis. The table came from immunoSEQ multiplex PCR; TCRdb's copy has only in-frame clones and leaves some out. The data show some 59,000 clones, just over 90% seen once. The CDR3 covers 16 residues. Trimming took off 1 base at V and 1 base at J, with 13 bases between the two ends. The germline gives CDR1 LNHDA, CDR2 SQIVND (reference sequence). The sample in question was peripheral blood, obtained in the second trimester of pregnancy. The TCR comes from a female donor with multiple sclerosis, enrolled in a pregnancy study. The chain links TRBV19 to TRBJ1-1; D remains unclear. The CDR3 nucleotides read TGTGCCAGTAGTATAGCGTGGAGGGCGAGGAACACTGAAGCTTTCTTT. Encoded protein: CASSIAWRARNTEAFF. Supplemented by reference TRBV19 and TRBJ1-1, the full variable domain reads DGGITQSPKYLFRKEGQNVTLSCEQNLNHDAMYWYRQDPGQGLRLIYYSQIVNDFQKGDIAEGYSVSREKKESFPLTVTSAQKNPTAFYLCASSIAWRARNTEAFFGQGTRLTVV.